These T cell receptor beta chains were read from a single sample in a study of blood T cell repertoires in COVID-19. Generated by immunoSEQ multiplex PCR, the TCRdb table keeps only in-frame clones and is missing some. Among roughly 200,000 clones listed, roughly 76% were seen once. Sequencing input: peripheral blood. The receptor set was obtained from a middle-aged woman with COVID-19, enrolled during active disease. Both conserved end residues are trimmed from each CDR3. The order of the fields is J gene, V gene, D gene, CDR3 protein. D genes are given only for firm matches.

TRBJ1-2,TRBV19,NA,ASSIDGNYGYT
TRBJ1-5,TRBV28,NA,ASSLIGVGSQGPQH
TRBJ1-5,TRBV6-5,NA,ASSYSGQGWQPQH
TRBJ1-2,TRBV7-8,TRBD1,ASSQGQAGIGYT
TRBJ1-5,TRBV28,NA,ASRAPSNQPQH
TRBJ2-3,TRBV5-4,TRBD1,ASSLGRGRDTQY
TRBJ1-5,TRBV30,NA,AWSVGRRQPQH
TRBJ1-5,TRBV21-1,NA,ASSKGWRHRNQPQH
TRBJ2-5,TRBV25-1,TRBD2,ASNVAGGRETQY
TRBJ2-4,TRBV6-5,TRBD2,ASSSAGGSKNIQY
TRBJ2-1,TRBV5-1,NA,ASSFTGEQF
TRBJ2-5,TRBV5-6,NA,ASSLERSGETQY
TRBJ2-1,TRBV2,TRBD1,ASTRDRGPNEQF
TRBJ2-7,TRBV28,NA,ASSETGTLSYEQY
TRBJ1-2,TRBV29-1,NA,SVVGQGKGYT
TRBJ2-1,TRBV27,NA,ASSTFGIFEF
TRBJ2-2,TRBV7-9,NA,ASSLNTGELF
TRBJ1-5,TRBV2,NA,ASMYSGVGSNQPQH
TRBJ2-7,TRBV20-1,TRBD2,SASPSGRYEQY
TRBJ1-5,TRBV3-1/TRBV3-2,TRBD1,ASSPAGQGNQPQH
TRBJ1-1,TRBV6-5,NA,ASRRTDLPNTEAF
TRBJ1-6,TRBV11-3,NA,ASSLDLNSPLH
TRBJ2-2,TRBV2,NA,ASTAGAWGGELF
TRBJ2-5,TRBV27,NA,ASSPGAAQETQY
TRBJ2-7,TRBV7-2,NA,ASSFFGGEQY
TRBJ1-5,TRBV7-2,NA,ASSTENRGNQPQH
TRBJ2-5,TRBV27,NA,ASRRRGSARETQY
TRBJ2-2,TRBV6-5,NA,ASSYRLTGELF
TRBJ2-7,TRBV5-1,TRBD1,ASSTGTGGFEQY
TRBJ2-4,TRBV7-2,TRBD1,ASSPPKGAFLLNIQY
TRBJ2-6,TRBV11-3,TRBD1,ASVARRTGVSSGANVLT
TRBJ1-3,TRBV16,TRBD1,ASSQLQGASGNTIY